The clone carrying this T cell receptor (beta chain) was seen more than once but under ten times. Its specificity is unknown. Germline V lookup: CDR1 KGHSH, CDR2 LQKENI. The V end lost 3 bases, the J end lost 6 bases, and 14 bases lay between the germline ends. This CDR3 has 14 amino acids. Sequencing targeted expressed TCRB transcripts, as all isolated RNA had been reverse transcribed. The data were produced by immunoSEQ multiplex PCR, yet TCRdb's version contains in-frame clones alone and is incomplete. The table lists 130,000 or so clones, roughly 10% of them singletons. The data stem from a study of beta chain features in type 1 diabetes. Study observations and caveats: Among all four CD4+ subsets, Type 1 diabetes patients had TCRB CDR3s that were moderately but significantly shorter.

The material sequenced was central memory CD4+ T cells from blood. The receptor was derived from a man in his thirties or forties with type 1 diabetes. This chain connects TRBV18 to TRBJ1-2; D is uncertain. In DNA form, the CDR3 reads TGTGCCAGCTCACCGCGGGCTATAGTCGATGGCTACACCTTC. It yields the protein CASSPRAIVDGYTF.